This T cell receptor beta chain was captured by sequencing in a study of cytomegalovirus exposure and HLA in healthy donors. The CDR3 is made up of 15 amino acids. CDR1 is LNHDA and CDR2 is SQIVND in the germline V gene (reference sequence). V was pared by 6 bases and J by 5 bases, with 7 bases of the junction left unmatched. Vbeta (60) and Jbeta (13) primers were used in the PCR. Here immunoSEQ multiplex PCR was the method, and the copy in TCRdb shows in-frame clones only, minus some. The repertoire holds around 150,000 clones, with approximately 80% as singletons. The sequence was obtained from a man aged 30 to 45 in good health and CMV-seropositive. This chain joins TRBV19 and TRBJ1-1, with 12 positions matching TRBD1. The sample taken for sequencing was PBMCs. Here the CDR3 DNA reads TGTGCCAGTAGGCGGGACAGGGGGCTTGGGACTGAAGCTTTCTTT. Translating gives CASRRDRGLGTEAFF. Combining the CDR3 with reference TRBV19 and TRBJ1-1 gives the whole variable domain DGGITQSPKYLFRKEGQNVTLSCEQNLNHDAMYWYRQDPGQGLRLIYYSQIVNDFQKGDIAEGYSVSREKKESFPLTVTSAQKNPTAFYLCASRRDRGLGTEAFFGQGTRLTVV.